A single sample is the source of the 7 T cell receptor beta chains below, sequenced in a study of vaccination and CD4 T cells after COVID-19. What these receptors recognize is not known. Sequenced with the Oncomine TCR Beta short-read assay was DNA taken from cultured CD4+ T cells. TCRdb reprocessed the PCR reads via MiXCR and lists one record per CDR3 protein. There are some 25,000 distinct CDR3 sequences in the sample; roughly 49% occur only once, and 6.1% lies in the top ten. The treatment was: roughly ten-day PBMC culture with coronavirus spike peptide pools or control peptides (ViraFEST assay). The sample taken for sequencing was CD4+ T cells from blood, cultured in vitro. These receptors were collected from a human donor who had recovered from COVID-19.

The chain carries TRBV5-1 and TRBJ2-7, with D possibly being TRBD2 (6 bases). This CDR3 region has 15 residues. The V gene's germline CDR1 is SGHRS and CDR2 YFSETQ. V lost 0 bases and J 2 bases, leaving 12 bases between the germline ends. The CDR3 sequence: CASSLDGTPTYEQYF. The CDR3 DNA reads TGCGCCAGCAGCTTGGACGGGACTCCCACCTACGAGCAGTACTTC.

The chain combines TRBV30 with TRBJ1-2; TRBD1 aligns across 10 bases. CDR3 length equals 17 residues. The J segment lost 8 bases and the V segment lost 3 bases, leaving 18 bases of the junction unmatched. Germline V gene lookup returns CDR1 GTSNPN and CDR2 SVGIG (reference sequence). DNA of the CDR3: TGTGCCTGGAGGTACGAACTTTCGACAGGGGGCGCGAGGGGCTACACCTTC. Encoded protein: CAWRYELSTGGARGYTF.

The chain carries TRBV28 and TRBJ1-5, with 9 nucleotides matching TRBD1. The CDR3 is 16 amino acids. Per germline, CDR1 MDHEN and CDR2 SYDVKM. The trim removed 4 bases at V and 0 bases at J, leaving 4 bases unmatched. The CDR3 protein is CASSSGTGFSNQPQHF. The CDR3 nucleotides are TGTGCCAGCAGTTCGGGGACAGGGTTTAGCAATCAGCCCCAGCATTTT.

The chain has TRBV19 and TRBJ1-2, with 11 bases identical to TRBD1. Germline CDR1 LNHDA, CDR2 SQIVND (reference sequence). V lost 5 bases and J lost 4; bases outside the gene matches: 6. This CDR3 spans 15 amino acids. The CDR3 is CASSARTGGVYGYTF. CDR3 nucleotides: TGTGCCAGTAGTGCACGGACAGGGGGCGTCTATGGCTACACCTTC.

The genes are TRBV11-2 and TRBJ2-5; 7 bases map to TRBD2. The CDR3 sequence is 13 residues long. Germline V lookup: CDR1 SGHAT, CDR2 FQNNGV. V was pared by 3 bases and J by 3 bases, with 1 base of the junction left unmatched. The CDR3 reads CASSLGGEETQYF. The CDR3 DNA reads as TGTGCCAGCAGCTTGGGGGGGGAAGAGACCCAGTACTTC.

The chain employs TRBV27 and TRBJ2-1; D possibly matches TRBD1 or TRBD2 (5 bases each). The CDR3 runs 11 residues. Trimming took 6 bases from V and 15 from J, leaving 15 bases between them. Germline V gene lookup returns CDR1 MNHEY and CDR2 SMNVEV (reference sequence). The CDR3 nucleotides read TGTGCCAGCAGCGTGGGGCGGGCTCTGTTCTTC. Protein: CASSVGRALFF.

The chain recombines TRBV4-2 with TRBJ2-7; TRBD1 is a possible D gene (5 bases). Germline V lookup: CDR1 LGHNA, CDR2 YNFKEQ. The CDR3 has 16 amino acids. The V gene lost 0 bases and the J gene lost 2 bases, with 14 bases spanning the gap. CDR3 loop: CASSQESGADTYEQYF. CDR3 sequence (DNA): TGTGCCAGCAGCCAAGAGTCAGGCGCGGACACCTACGAGCAGTACTTC.